Shown below are 10 T cell receptor beta chains from a single sample sequenced in a study of T cells in localized non-small cell lung cancer. Profiled with immunoSEQ multiplex PCR; TCRdb holds only in-frame clones, not every one. The table includes around 8,000 clones, roughly 92% detected once. The specimen comprised peripheral blood, sampled before any cancer treatment. These receptors originate from a woman between 40 and 69 years old with stage I lung adenocarcinoma.

The CDR3 region is CASSPPGTYSYNEQFF. In DNA form, the CDR3 reads TGTGCCAGCTCACCACCCGGGACATACTCCTACAATGAGCAGTTCTTC. This sequence joins TRBV18 and TRBJ2-1; perhaps TRBD1 as D (6 bases). The CDR3 has 16 amino acids. The V gene's germline CDR1 is KGHSH and CDR2 LQKENI. V gave up 0 bases and J gave up 0 bases, with 9 bases separating them.

The chain recombines TRBV10-3 with TRBJ1-5; no definite D call. Per the germline V gene, CDR1 is ENHRY and CDR2 is SYGVKD. V lost 1 base and J 0 bases, leaving 10 bases between the germline ends. The CDR3 sequence is 16 residues long. CDR3 residues: CAISEFLQSSNQPQHF. As DNA, the CDR3 is TGTGCCATCAGTGAGTTTCTACAGAGTAGCAATCAGCCCCAGCATTTT.

The CDR3 sequence: CASSEGVTGELFF. The CDR3 DNA reads TGTGCCAGCAGTGAAGGGGTGACCGGGGAGCTGTTTTTT. The chain joins TRBV2 to TRBJ2-2, with no clear D. The CDR3 has 13 amino acids. The V gene's germline CDR1 is SNHLY and CDR2 FYNNEI. Trimming stripped 1 base from V and 5 bases from J, with 5 bases between.

This rearrangement joins TRBV10-1 to TRBJ1-5; D might be TRBD1 (6 bases). This CDR3 spans 18 amino acids. Germline CDR1 reads WNHNN; CDR2 reads SYGVQD (reference sequence). V lost 2 bases and J lost 0, with 17 bases in between. CDR3 in amino acids: CASSEETWGGYSNQPQHF. Here the CDR3 DNA reads TGCGCCAGCAGTGAGGAGACTTGGGGGGGCTATAGCAATCAGCCCCAGCATTTT.

V and J are TRBV6-1 and TRBJ2-5; D ambiguous. CDR1 is MNHNS, CDR2 SASEGT, per germline. Trimming removed 5 bases at V and 0 bases at J, with 4 bases between. The length of the CDR3 is 12 residues. CDR3 sequence reads: CASSTYQETQYF. For the CDR3, the DNA is TGTGCCAGCAGTACGTACCAAGAGACCCAGTACTTC.

This rearrangement joins TRBV29-1 to TRBJ1-1; 7 bases line up with TRBD1. This CDR3 spans 19 amino acids. Germline values: CDR1 SQVTM, CDR2 ANQGSEA. V was clipped by 4 bases and J by 1 base; unmatched bases: 21. This CDR3 reads CSVAVWAGQSSGRNTEAFF. The CDR3 nucleotides are TGCAGCGTTGCAGTTTGGGCGGGACAGTCGTCCGGGAGGAACACTGAAGCTTTCTTT. The full variable domain, with the rest looked up from reference TRBV29-1 and TRBJ1-1, is SAVISQKPSRDICQRGTSLTIQCQVDSQVTMMFWYRQQPGQSLTLIATANQGSEATYESGFVIDKFPISRPNLTFSTLTVSNMSPEDSSIYLCSVAVWAGQSSGRNTEAFFGQGTRLTVV.

V and J are TRBV5-5 and TRBJ1-5; D is undetermined. CDR3 length equals 17 residues. Trimming shortened V by 0 bases and J by 3 bases, and 16 bases separated the two germline ends. Germline-derived CDR1 and CDR2 are SGHKS and YYEKEE (reference sequence). DNA for the CDR3: TGTGCCAGCAGCTTGGAAATTTGGGTATACGCCAATCAGCCCCAGCATTTT. Translating it yields CASSLEIWVYANQPQHF.

The V and J genes are TRBV6-5 and TRBJ1-1; 10 bases map to TRBD1. The CDR3 has 14 amino acids. The J segment lost 3 bases and the V segment lost 4 bases, leaving 2 bases of the junction unmatched. Germline V gene data show CDR1 as MNHEY and CDR2 as SVGAGI. Written as DNA, the CDR3 is TGTGCCAGCAGTTTGGACAGGGGGGACACTGAAGCTTTCTTT. Translating gives CASSLDRGDTEAFF.

V is TRBV19 and J is TRBJ1-6; D is unclear. V lost 4 bases to trimming and J lost 5 bases, with 12 bases between them. The CDR3 sequence is 15 residues long. Germline V gives CDR1 LNHDA, CDR2 SQIVND (reference sequence). The CDR3 region has the DNA TGTGCCAGTAGTACTCTAGCCCGAGATAATTCACCCCTCCACTTT. This encodes CASSTLARDNSPLHF.

The V and J genes are TRBV12-2 and TRBJ2-7; TRBD1 is the table's D call and was not checked against the DNA. TRBV12-2 is annotated as a pseudogene. This CDR3 contains 15 residues. The CDR3 reads CASRSMTGSRGEQYF. The CDR3 bases are TGTGCAAGTCGCTCGATGACAGGGAGTCGTGGGGAGCAGTACTTC.